These T cell receptor beta chains were read from a single sample in a study of immune heterogeneity within non-small cell lung tumors. TCRdb analysed the multiplex PCR reads with MiXCR anew, one entry per CDR3 protein. The sample lists 10,000 to 15,000 distinct CDR3 sequences, roughly 23% occurring once. Sequencing used lung tumor tissue. These receptors came from a man between 50 and 59 years old with non-small cell lung cancer. Both conserved end residues are part of each CDR3.

V gene,J gene,CDR3 protein
TRBV30,TRBJ1-4,CACSGLTGYEKLFF
TRBV5-6,TRBJ2-7,CASSLARARTYEQYF
TRBV7-9,TRBJ1-4,CPSSAGTQSVTNEKLFF
TRBV10-2,TRBJ2-1,CASSGGGLAGYSYNEQFF
TRBV19,TRBJ2-7,CASSIDVGLAGGSSYEQYF
TRBV6-1,TRBJ2-7,CASSPSTGLNEQYF
TRBV2,TRBJ2-7,CASSDEKGEYF
TRBV18,TRBJ2-1,CASSPFSGFRNEQFF
TRBV7-9,TRBJ2-1,CASSFRDALYNEQFF
TRBV4-1,TRBJ2-3,CASSQTGESSDTQYF
TRBV5-1,TRBJ2-6,CASSTDRSLGANVLTF
TRBV5-6,TRBJ1-2,CASSSGQSYGYTF
TRBV19,TRBJ2-7,CASSNWGFGNLTYEQYF
TRBV7-2,TRBJ2-7,CASSSGTSREQYF
TRBV18,TRBJ1-2,CASSPAEGANFGYSF
TRBV7-8,TRBJ2-7,CASSLGTGEGYEQYF
TRBV27,TRBJ2-2,CASTVGRTGELFF
TRBV20-1,TRBJ2-3,CRPGGPSTDTQYF
TRBV12-3/TRBV12-4,TRBJ2-1,CASRPGGAVEQFF
TRBV6-1,TRBJ2-7,CASSPSGTGEGEQYF
TRBV9,TRBJ2-1,CASSVVWLAGNNEQFF
TRBV2,TRBJ1-1,CASSVQGRGTEAFF
TRBV6-1,TRBJ2-7,CASSYTYTSARGEQYF
TRBV18,TRBJ2-3,CASSLESTRSTDTQYF
TRBV29-1,TRBJ2-2,CSAKKGDRGRTGELFF
TRBV12-3/TRBV12-4,TRBJ2-5,CASSLMETQYF
TRBV11-2,TRBJ1-4,CASSLHAGSSTNEKLFF
TRBV3-1,TRBJ1-1,CASSRGTGALNTEAFF
TRBV2,TRBJ1-6,CASSEEGGRDSPLHF
TRBV6-2/TRBV6-3,TRBJ2-7,CASSPLANDEQYF
TRBV28,TRBJ2-7,CASSQTSGYEQYF
TRBV12-3/TRBV12-4,TRBJ1-5,CASSPAKQGARNQPQHF
TRBV4-1,TRBJ1-6,CASSHDRAVNSPLHF
TRBV20-1,TRBJ1-1,CSAQRENTEAFF
TRBV30,TRBJ1-3,CAWTDSGNTIYF
TRBV5-1,TRBJ2-7,CASSRGTGYEQYF
TRBV7-3,TRBJ2-2,CASSEDQGRELFF
TRBV6-1,TRBJ1-5,CASSEWAVYQPQHF
TRBV28,TRBJ1-1,CASRGGAPGVTEAFF
TRBV12-3/TRBV12-4,TRBJ1-2,CASSFGTDRYTF
TRBV20-1,TRBJ2-3,CSPAAGSLTDTQYF
TRBV18,TRBJ2-7,CASSRPGQVGSYEQYF
TRBV6-1,TRBJ2-3,CASSDEGSSDTQYF
TRBV3-1,TRBJ2-7,CASSAQGYEQYF
TRBV6-2/TRBV6-3,TRBJ2-2,CASSYGEAGELFF
TRBV5-4,TRBJ2-2,CASSFGANTGELFF
TRBV7-3,TRBJ2-2,CASNPMTSGLAGELFF
TRBV12-3/TRBV12-4,TRBJ2-5,CASSFDTTSGYQETQYF
TRBV27,TRBJ2-3,CASSLSQGGTDTQYF
TRBV12-3/TRBV12-4,TRBJ1-3,CASTKGVGNTIYF
TRBV12-3/TRBV12-4,TRBJ2-3,CASSLGLGRVADTQYF
TRBV20-1,TRBJ2-1,CSARAGGQGGYNEQFF
TRBV20-1,TRBJ2-1,CSARGTSDNEQFF